What follows are 30 T cell receptor beta chains derived from one specimen sequenced in a study of cytomegalovirus exposure and HLA in healthy donors (dated by TCRdb to 2017 to 2019). Preparation of the library involved the immunoSEQ multiplex PCR assay. TCRdb carries this immuneACCESS record with in-frame sequences only. Its versions omit some clonotypes, under half of them owing to an unresolved V gene in the studies checked, with the rest unexplained. This sample lists hundreds of thousands of clones; approximately 88% were detected once. The ten most abundant clones make up over 13% of the sample. The sequenced material came from PBMCs. Receptor source: a woman aged 25 to 39 in good health and CMV-seropositive.

The chain is built from TRBV5-4 and TRBJ2-2; tentatively, D is TRBD1 (6 bases). V lost 1 base and J 2 bases, leaving 9 bases between the germline ends. From germline, CDR1 is SGHNT and CDR2 YYREEE (reference sequence). The CDR3 runs to 15 residues. The CDR3 DNA reads as TGTGCCAGCAGCTTGCCAGGGGCTAACACCGGGGAGCTGTTTTTT. Translation gives CASSLPGANTGELFF.

J is TRBJ2-1 and V is TRBV6-1; possible D gene TRBD1, 6 bases. Germline assignment: CDR1 MNHNS and CDR2 SASEGT. The V gene lost 7 bases and the J gene lost 8 bases, with 12 bases spanning the gap. There are 12 residues in the CDR3. In nucleotides, the CDR3 is TGTGCCAGCATACAGGGTTTGCATGAGCAGTTCTTC. Protein sequence: CASIQGLHEQFF.

This clone was seen just once. J is TRBJ2-7 and V is TRBV27; 7 bases map to TRBD1. J lost 2 bases, V lost 5 bases, and 3 bases had no gene match. Germline V gene sequence: CDR1 MNHEY, CDR2 SMNVEV (reference sequence). This CDR3 has 13 residues. CDR3: CASSPGQTYEQYF. In DNA form, the CDR3 reads TGTGCCAGCAGTCCGGGACAGACCTACGAGCAGTACTTC.

The chain combines TRBV5-1 with TRBJ2-3, with D possibly TRBD2 on 6 matching bases. Looked up from germline, CDR1 is SGHRS and CDR2 is YFSETQ. Trimming shortened V by 6 bases and J by 6 bases, and 23 bases separated the two germline ends. CDR3 size: 16 residues. CDR3 bases: TGCGCCAGCACCGAAACCGATAGCGGATCCGGCGATACGCAGTATTTT. Translated, it gives CASTETDSGSGDTQYF.

The chain recombines TRBV6-5 with TRBJ2-3; a weak D match, TRBD2 (5 bases). The germline V gene has CDR1 MNHEY and CDR2 SVGAGI. V lost 5 bases, J lost 8 bases, and 14 bases lay in between. This CDR3 region has 13 residues. The CDR3 loop reads CASSTSRGSTQYF. CDR3 in DNA: TGTGCCAGCAGTACCTCCCGTGGGAGTACGCAGTATTTT.

The V call is TRBV18, the J call TRBJ1-5, with TRBD1 matching over 9 bases. Trimming at V came to 6 bases and at J to 7 bases, leaving 7 bases not matched to a gene. This CDR3 region has 14 residues. Germline CDR1 and CDR2: KGHSH and LQKENI. The DNA for the CDR3 is TGTGCCAGCTCCCTTGGACAGGGGCAGCAGCCCCAGCATTTT. Translated, it gives CASSLGQGQQPQHF.

V gene TRBV28 combines with J gene TRBJ2-2; 10 bases fit TRBD2. With 5 bases clipped from V and 6 bases from J, the junction kept 3 bases outside the gene matches. The CDR3 has 14 amino acids. Germline values: CDR1 MDHEN, CDR2 SYDVKM. The CDR3 DNA reads as TGTGCCAGCAGTCTAGCGGGAGAGGCCGGGGAGCTGTTTTTT. Amino acid sequence: CASSLAGEAGELFF.

V and J are TRBV7-2 and TRBJ2-7, with TRBD2 as a possible D gene (5 bases). V was cut by 5 bases and J by 3 bases, with 11 bases left in between. In germline, CDR1 is SGHTA, CDR2 FQGNSA. The CDR3 loop spans 13 amino acids. The CDR3 region has the DNA TGTGCCAGCAGCCTCCTGACTAACTACGAGCAGTACTTC. This sequence encodes CASSLLTNYEQYF.

Notes on this clone: One junction end disagrees with the germline gene, perhaps due to a read error. The rearrangement uses TRBV6-5 and TRBJ1-1; D is perhaps TRBD1 (6 bases). The length of the CDR3 is 15 residues. Germline CDR1 and CDR2: MNHEY and SVGAGI. The CDR3 DNA follows: TGTGCCAGCATTTACGACGTTAGGGGGGGAACTGAAGCTTTCTTT. Translating it yields CASIYDVRGGTEAFF.

The chain recombines TRBV11-2 with TRBJ2-7; D is undetermined. V lost 5 bases, J lost 2 bases, and 13 bases lay in between. In germline, CDR1 is SGHAT, CDR2 FQNNGV. The CDR3 is 14 amino acids. CDR3 in amino acids: CASSLTDVAYEQYF. For the CDR3, the DNA is TGTGCCAGCAGCCTGACTGACGTTGCCTACGAGCAGTACTTC.

The J gene is TRBJ2-7, the V gene TRBV27; 13 nucleotides agree with TRBD2. This CDR3 region has 14 residues. The V and J ends lost 6 bases and 7 bases, in that order; junction bases with no gene match: 6. Germline assignment: CDR1 MNHEY and CDR2 SMNVEV (reference sequence). Written as DNA, the CDR3 is TGTGCCAGCAGACCACTAGCGGGAGGGGTTGAGCAGTACTTC. This translates into CASRPLAGGVEQYF.

The chain recombines TRBV30 with TRBJ1-1, with 7 positions matching TRBD1. Germline loops: CDR1 GTSNPN, CDR2 SVGIG (reference sequence). CDR3 length: 13 amino acids. V gave up 3 bases and J gave up 1 base; unmatched junction bases: 2. The CDR3, as DNA: TGTGCCTGGAGGACAGGGTGGAACACTGAAGCTTTCTTT. This translates into CAWRTGWNTEAFF.

This clone was seen once. V and J are TRBV11-2 and TRBJ2-1; 10 bases align to TRBD2. V lost 1 base to trimming and J lost 5 bases; unmatched junction nucleotides: 8. Germline V gene lookup returns CDR1 SGHAT and CDR2 FQNNGV. The CDR3 is 17 amino acids. The CDR3 DNA follows: TGTGCCAGCAGCTTAGGAGGGTCTAGCGGGGGAAACAATGAGCAGTTCTTC. It yields the protein CASSLGGSSGGNNEQFF.

J is TRBJ2-1 and V is TRBV5-6, with a weak D call TRBD2 (5 bases). The V and J ends lost 4 bases and 2 bases respectively, with 13 bases between them. Germline V CDR1 and CDR2: SGHDT, YYEEEE. The CDR3 contains 15 residues. The CDR3, as DNA: TGTGCCAGCAGCCCCCGGGAAACGCCCTACAATGAGCAGTTCTTC. This encodes CASSPRETPYNEQFF. Together with reference TRBV5-6 and TRBJ2-1, the CDR3 gives the full variable domain: DAGVTQSPTHLIKTRGQQVTLRCSPKSGHDTVSWYQQALGQGPQFIFQYYEEEERQRGNFPDRFSGHQFPNYSSELNVNALLLGDSALYLCASSPRETPYNEQFFGPGTRLTVL.

Comments on this clone: The sample has other DNA sequences that encode this CDR3 too. The V call is TRBV6-5, the J call TRBJ2-7; D is unclear. V lost 8 bases to trimming and J lost 3 bases, with 14 bases between them. Germline V gives CDR1 MNHEY, CDR2 SVGAGI. The CDR3 totals 13 residues. CDR3: CASRRIQGYEQYF. The DNA for the CDR3 is TGTGCCAGCCGACGAATACAAGGCTACGAGCAGTACTTC.

This chain links TRBV18 with TRBJ1-1; TRBD1 is a possible D gene (5 bases). This CDR3 is built from 14 residues. The germline V gene encodes CDR1 KGHSH and CDR2 LQKENI. Trimming removed 5 bases from V and 0 bases from J, with 10 bases in between. DNA of the CDR3: TGTGCCAGCTCAGACCAGGGAATGAACACTGAAGCTTTCTTT. This encodes CASSDQGMNTEAFF.

The CDR3 here is CASSLSMLRDTEAFF. CDR3 coding DNA: TGTGCCAGCAGTTTATCGATGCTAAGGGACACTGAAGCTTTCTTT. The V and J genes are TRBV27 and TRBJ1-1; unclear D gene. The CDR3 is 15 residues long. The V gene's germline CDR1 is MNHEY and CDR2 SMNVEV (reference sequence). With 0 bases removed from V and 3 bases from J, the gap between germline ends came to 11 bases.

J is TRBJ2-5 and V is TRBV27; tentative D call: TRBD2 (6 bases). Trimming shortened V by 3 bases and J by 0 bases, and 11 bases separated the two germline ends. Germline CDR1 reads MNHEY; CDR2 reads SMNVEV (reference sequence). The CDR3 length is 15 residues. As DNA, the CDR3 is TGTGCCAGCAGTTTCGGGGCGGGATACCAAGAGACCCAGTACTTC. Translated: CASSFGAGYQETQYF.

The chain carries TRBV27 and TRBJ2-1, with 7 nucleotides matching TRBD2. CDR3 size: 14 residues. J lost 8 bases, V lost 5 bases, and 9 bases had no gene match. Germline V gene lookup returns CDR1 MNHEY and CDR2 SMNVEV (reference sequence). The CDR3 here is CASSPGDYSDEQFF. CDR3 nucleotides: TGTGCCAGCAGTCCCGGGGACTACAGCGATGAGCAGTTCTTC.

This clone has just one count. The chain combines TRBV4-1 with TRBJ2-7; the D gene is possibly TRBD1 (5 bases). V was pared by 0 bases and J by 1 base, with 10 bases between. The CDR3 runs to 15 residues. Per the germline V gene, CDR1 is MGHRA and CDR2 is YSYEKL. CDR3 residues: CASSQDGSGSYEQYF. In DNA form, the CDR3 reads TGCGCCAGCAGCCAAGATGGATCAGGGTCCTACGAGCAGTACTTC.

The rearrangement links TRBV5-6 to TRBJ1-2; D gene unclear. The V and J ends lost 1 base and 2 bases respectively, with 12 bases between them. Germline loops: CDR1 SGHDT, CDR2 YYEEEE. The CDR3 is 15 residues long. The CDR3, as DNA: TGTGCCAGCAGCTTGAAGGCGGCCGCCAACTATGGCTACACCTTC. Translation gives CASSLKAAANYGYTF. Looking up the rest from reference TRBV5-6 and TRBJ1-2 gives the full variable domain: DAGVTQSPTHLIKTRGQQVTLRCSPKSGHDTVSWYQQALGQGPQFIFQYYEEEERQRGNFPDRFSGHQFPNYSSELNVNALLLGDSALYLCASSLKAAANYGYTFGSGTRLTVV.

The chain employs TRBV7-8 and TRBJ2-3; TRBD2 matches at 9 bases. Germline assignment: CDR1 SGHVS and CDR2 FQNEAQ. The trim removed 3 bases at V and 3 bases at J, leaving 7 bases unmatched. The CDR3 covers 16 residues. DNA for the CDR3: TGTGCCAGCAGCTTGGGAAGGGCGGGAGGGACAGATACGCAGTATTTT. Translation gives CASSLGRAGGTDTQYF.

The chain joins TRBV6-1 to TRBJ2-1; 10 bases align to TRBD2. The CDR3 runs to 15 residues. V lost 4 bases, J lost 7 bases, and 7 bases stayed unmatched. Germline V gene lookup returns CDR1 MNHNS and CDR2 SASEGT. The CDR3 sequence: CASSARAGGMNEQFF. The DNA for the CDR3 is TGTGCCAGCAGTGCCCGAGCGGGAGGGATGAATGAGCAGTTCTTC.

CDR3 nucleotide sequence: TGTGCCAGCGGACCCCCTGGCGAGCAGTACTTC. It specifies CASGPPGEQYF. This chain joins TRBV25-1 and TRBJ2-5; D call uncertain. The DNA end lines up better with TRBJ2-7; the J call may be wrong. The CDR3 runs 11 residues. The germline CDR1 and CDR2 sequences are MGHDK and SYGVNS.

The chain combines TRBV5-1 with TRBJ2-1; TRBD2 matches at 8 bases. CDR1 is SGHRS and CDR2 is YFSETQ in the germline V gene. Losses at the gene ends were 2 bases for V and 14 bases for J; bases not matched to a gene: 12. CDR3 length: 14 amino acids. The CDR3 here is CASSLREGAFGEFF. In nucleotides, the CDR3 is TGCGCCAGCAGCTTACGGGAGGGTGCCTTCGGGGAGTTCTTC.

The chain is built from TRBV5-1 and TRBJ1-2, with D tentatively TRBD1 (5 bases). V shed 1 base and J shed 6 bases, with 7 bases lying between them. Germline CDR1 SGHRS, CDR2 YFSETQ. The CDR3 contains 12 residues. The CDR3 reads CASSLSGDGYTF. As DNA, the CDR3 is TGCGCCAGCAGCTTGTCGGGGGATGGCTACACCTTC.

The gene calls are TRBV6-1 and TRBJ1-3; D uncertain. CDR1 is MNHNS and CDR2 is SASEGT in the germline V gene. V was shortened by 1 base and J by 0 bases, with 13 bases between the two germline ends. The CDR3 has 17 amino acids. CDR3 in amino acids: CASSEDPSPYSGNTIYF. The CDR3 region has the DNA TGTGCCAGCAGTGAAGACCCCTCGCCGTACTCTGGAAACACCATATATTTT.

This chain uses TRBV27 with TRBJ2-1; TRBD2 is a possible D gene (5 bases). Trimming took 2 bases from V and 6 from J, leaving 8 bases between them. The germline V gene encodes CDR1 MNHEY and CDR2 SMNVEV (reference sequence). This CDR3 region has 13 residues. As DNA, the CDR3 is TGTGCCAGCAGTTTAAGCACTAGCAATGAGCAGTTCTTC. Protein sequence: CASSLSTSNEQFF.

The gene calls are TRBV15 and TRBJ1-2; D remains ambiguous. The CDR3 is 15 residues long. Germline V lookup: CDR1 LNHNV, CDR2 YYDKDF (reference sequence). The V end was cut by 0 bases, the J end by 3 bases, with 11 bases between. The CDR3 region is CATSREARRDYGYTF. CDR3 in DNA: TGTGCCACCAGCAGAGAAGCTAGGCGGGACTATGGCTACACCTTC. Combining the CDR3 with reference TRBV15 and TRBJ1-2 gives the whole variable domain DAMVIQNPRYQVTQFGKPVTLSCSQTLNHNVMYWYQQKSSQAPKLLFHYYDKDFNNEADTPDNFQSRRPNTSFCFLDIRSPGLGDTAMYLCATSREARRDYGYTFGSGTRLTVV.

The chain uses TRBV12-2 and TRBJ1-5. TRBV12-2 constitutes a pseudogene. CDR3 length: 13 residues. In nucleotides, the CDR3 is TGTGCAAGTCGCTTAGCCCCGCTTCAGCCCCAGCATTTT. Its translation is CASRLAPLQPQHF.